This T cell receptor beta chain was identified in a study of cytomegalovirus exposure and HLA in healthy donors. Study overall: A preliminary data release comprised tens of millions of unique TCRs obtained from HLA-typed donors. Study-wide points: In a later analysis, HLA-associated beta chains showed higher expansion and lower generation probabilities than comparable chains.

Use of 60 Vbeta and 13 Jbeta primers characterized the PCR. Here immunoSEQ multiplex PCR was the method, and the copy in TCRdb shows in-frame clones only, minus some. The table includes 100,000 to 150,000 clones, around 80% detected once. This clone came up once. Its antigen is unidentified. V lost 6 bases and J lost 8; bases outside the gene matches: 9. The V gene's germline CDR1 is MNHNY and CDR2 SVGAGI (reference sequence). The length of the CDR3 is 14 residues. Sampled while nominally healthy, donors likely had unrecorded immune exposures. This receptor was taken from a man aged 25 to 45 in good health and CMV-seropositive. The sequenced sample consisted of PBMCs. V is TRBV6-6 and J is TRBJ2-2, with 7 bases fitting TRBD1. The CDR3 sequence: CASRARQGTGELFF. The CDR3 DNA follows: TGTGCCAGCAGAGCCAGACAGGGCACGGGGGAGCTGTTTTTT.